A few counts support the clone carrying this TCR beta chain. The V end was cut by 2 bases, the J end by 5 bases, with 16 bases between. CDR3 length equals 16 residues. Per germline, CDR1 SGHVS and CDR2 FQNEAQ. This sample is part of a study of identical twins. TCRdb recomputed calls from the 5' RACE reads with MiXCR, one row per CDR3 protein. This table has under 900,000 distinct CDR3 sequences, 15% to 20% appearing once. These data also featured in a second study, about T cells expressing NK-cell markers. That work adds: Sorted CD3+CD56+NKG2C+, CD3+CD56+NKG2C- and CD3+CD56-NKG2C+ T cells supplied TCR beta repertoires.

This sequence joins TRBV7-8 and TRBJ2-1; D call uncertain. Sequencing was carried out using PBMCs. This receptor was obtained from a woman aged 18-29 years in good health. The CDR3 DNA sequence: TGTGCCAGCAGCTTAATGGCAGTTCGTGGGAACAATGAGCAGTTCTTC. This translates into CASSLMAVRGNNEQFF.